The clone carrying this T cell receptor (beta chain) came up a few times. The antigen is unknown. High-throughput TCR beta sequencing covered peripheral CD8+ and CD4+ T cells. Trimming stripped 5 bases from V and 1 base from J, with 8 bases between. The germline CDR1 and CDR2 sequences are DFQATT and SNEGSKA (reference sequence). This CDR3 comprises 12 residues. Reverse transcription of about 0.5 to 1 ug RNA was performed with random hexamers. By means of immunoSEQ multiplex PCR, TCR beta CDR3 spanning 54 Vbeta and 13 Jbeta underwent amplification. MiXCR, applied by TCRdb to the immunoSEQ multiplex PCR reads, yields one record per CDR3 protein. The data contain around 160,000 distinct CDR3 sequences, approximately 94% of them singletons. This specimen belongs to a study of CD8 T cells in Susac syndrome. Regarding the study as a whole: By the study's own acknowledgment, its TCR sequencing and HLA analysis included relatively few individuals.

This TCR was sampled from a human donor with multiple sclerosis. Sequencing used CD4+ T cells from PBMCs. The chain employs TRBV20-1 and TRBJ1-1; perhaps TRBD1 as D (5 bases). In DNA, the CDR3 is TGCAGTGCTGGGGGAAGGAACACTGAAGCTTTCTTT. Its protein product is CSAGGRNTEAFF.